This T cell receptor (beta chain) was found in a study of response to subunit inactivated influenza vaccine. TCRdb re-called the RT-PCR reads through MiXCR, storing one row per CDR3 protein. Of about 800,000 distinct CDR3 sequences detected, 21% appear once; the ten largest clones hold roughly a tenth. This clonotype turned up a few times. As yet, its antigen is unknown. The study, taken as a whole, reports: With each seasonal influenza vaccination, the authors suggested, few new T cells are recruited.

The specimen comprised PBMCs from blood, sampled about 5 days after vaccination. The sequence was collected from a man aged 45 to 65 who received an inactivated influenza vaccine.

The CDR3 nucleotides are TGTGCCACCAGCCGGGAGCCCATTTCGGCCAATGAGCAGTTCTTC. The encoded protein is CATSREPISANEQFF. The rearrangement joins TRBV15 to TRBJ2-1; maybe TRBD2 (6 bases). V dropped 5 bases and J dropped 6 bases, with 17 bases sitting between them. The germline V gene has CDR1 LNHNV and CDR2 YYDKDF (reference sequence). The CDR3 runs 15 residues.